This T cell receptor (beta chain) originates from a study of cytomegalovirus exposure and HLA in healthy donors. PCR primers comprised 60 Vbeta and 13 Jbeta primers. Only in-frame clones appear in the TCRdb table, and some are missing; sequencing was by immunoSEQ multiplex PCR. The profile shows roughly 43,000 clones, 50% to 75% of them singletons. Study-level findings and limits: Researchers reported that a few CMV-associated chains were confirmed in vitro as CMV antigen-specific.

Trimming left V 2 bases short and J 7 bases short, with 14 bases between. Germline V gene data show CDR1 as SGHDN and CDR2 as FVKESK. The CDR3 runs 14 residues. Regarding donors, all were healthy bone marrow donors. Concerning this clone: No antigen is known for it.

Sequencing was performed on PBMCs. The sequence came from a human donor in good health. This chain uses TRBV14 with TRBJ2-5; TRBD1 is a possible D gene (6 bases). CDR3 bases: TGTGCCAGCAGCCAACCGACAGGCTTACGGACCCAGTACTTC. This encodes CASSQPTGLRTQYF. Filled out from reference TRBV14 and TRBJ2-5, the complete variable domain reads EAGVTQFPSHSVIEKGQTVTLRCDPISGHDNLYWYRRVMGKEIKFLLHFVKESKQDESGMPNNRFLAERTGGTYSTLKVQPAELEDSGVYFCASSQPTGLRTQYFGPGTRLLVL.